Sequencing of this T cell receptor beta chain was carried out in a study of response to subunit inactivated influenza vaccine. V was clipped by 7 bases and J by 0 bases, with 9 bases between them. The CDR3 sequence is 13 residues long. Comment on this clonotype: Antigen: not known.

Study outcomes and limitations: With each seasonal influenza vaccination, the authors suggested, few new T cells are recruited.

Each CDR3 protein is one row after TCRdb ran MiXCR on the RT-PCR reads. The table lists fewer than 750,000 distinct CDR3 sequences, around 15% of them singletons, with around 10% in the top ten. The V call is TRBV12-3 or TRBV12-4, the J call TRBJ1-1; D is perhaps TRBD1 (5 bases). This specimen was PBMCs from blood, taken about 12 days after vaccination. This receptor was identified in a man aged 50-59 years who received an inactivated influenza vaccine. The CDR3 DNA is TGTGCCAGCACCACGACAGTGAACACTGAAGCTTTCTTT. Its protein is CASTTTVNTEAFF.